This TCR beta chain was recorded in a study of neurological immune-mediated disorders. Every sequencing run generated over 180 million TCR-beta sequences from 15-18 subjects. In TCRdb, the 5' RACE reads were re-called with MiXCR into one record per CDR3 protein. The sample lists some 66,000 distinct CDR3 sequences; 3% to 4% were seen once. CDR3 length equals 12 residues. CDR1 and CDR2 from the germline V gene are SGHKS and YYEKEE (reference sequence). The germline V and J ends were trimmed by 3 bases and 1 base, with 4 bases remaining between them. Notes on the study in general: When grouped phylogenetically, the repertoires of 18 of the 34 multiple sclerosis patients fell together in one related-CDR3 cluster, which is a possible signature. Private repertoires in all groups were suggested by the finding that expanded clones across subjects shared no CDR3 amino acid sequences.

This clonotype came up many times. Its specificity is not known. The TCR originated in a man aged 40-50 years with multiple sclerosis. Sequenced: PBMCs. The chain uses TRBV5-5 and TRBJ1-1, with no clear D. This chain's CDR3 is CASSWGNTEAFF. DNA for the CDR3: TGTGCCAGCAGCTGGGGGAACACTGAAGCTTTCTTT.